A selection of T cell receptor beta chains follows, all from one sample in a study of CD8 T cells in ankylosing spondylitis. TCRdb processed the 5' RACE reads anew with MiXCR; each CDR3 protein has one entry. The sample lists some 130,000 distinct CDR3 sequences, around 9.3% occurring once. Sequencing was performed on blood, either unsorted or a sorted T cell fraction (not recorded which). The source is a male donor with ankylosing spondylitis or in good health (not recorded which). Each CDR3 is given with its conserved first and last residue. A D gene is named only where the DNA matches it firmly. Clone size, where shown, is once, few, many, or a class for clones that have expanded.

size	V	D	J	DNA	CDR3
.	TRBV4-1	TRBD2	TRBJ2-7	TGCGCCAGCAGCCAAGGGACTAGCGGGAGTAGGTCCTACGAGCAGTACTTC	CASSQGTSGSRSYEQYF
many	TRBV6-2/TRBV6-3	.	TRBJ2-3	TGTGCCAGCAGCCCTCATATCTCCACAGATACGCAGTATTTT	CASSPHISTDTQYF
few	TRBV20-1	.	TRBJ2-1	TGCAGTGCTAGTCGGCGGCTAGCTAATGAGCAGTTCTTC	CSASRRLANEQFF
many	TRBV20-1	.	TRBJ1-1	TGCAGTGCTAGAGATCTCAGCAGGGGTCTTTCGATGAACACTGAAGCTTTCTTT	CSARDLSRGLSMNTEAFF
.	TRBV4-2	TRBD1	TRBJ2-3	TGTGCCATGAGCCCCGGGACAGCGGAGGCAGATACGCAGTATTTT	CAMSPGTAEADTQYF
few	TRBV5-1	.	TRBJ2-7	TGCGCCAGCAGCTTGGTTGGGCAGTTGGGAGGTACCGACGAGCAGTACTTC	CASSLVGQLGGTDEQYF
.	TRBV12-3/TRBV12-4	.	TRBJ2-4	TGTGCCAGCAGGCACAGGGGGGGTGCCAAAAACATTCAGTACTTC	CASRHRGGAKNIQYF
many	TRBV24-1	.	TRBJ2-1	TGTGCCACCAGTCGGAAGGGAGTTAATGAGCAGTTCTTC	CATSRKGVNEQFF
.	TRBV20-1	.	TRBJ2-3	TGCAGTGCCGAGACTGGTACAGATACGCAGTATTTT	CSAETGTDTQYF
.	TRBV20-1	.	TRBJ2-3	TGCAGTGCTAGAGATCTGGGGTCGAGGGGCACAGATACGCAGTATTTT	CSARDLGSRGTDTQYF
few	TRBV7-3	.	TRBJ1-1	TGTGCCAGCAGCTTAACGGGGCAGGGTGAAGCTTTCTTT	CASSLTGQGEAFF
few	TRBV27	TRBD2	TRBJ2-7	TGTGCCAGCAGTTCCCCGCGGGTAGCGGGAGCTTACGAGCAGTACTTC	CASSSPRVAGAYEQYF
many	TRBV16	TRBD2	TRBJ2-5	TGTGCCAGCAGCCTAGTATCGGGAGGAACAGAGACCCAGTACTTC	CASSLVSGGTETQYF
many	TRBV7-8	.	TRBJ1-1	TGTGCCAGCAGCTTATGGGGCACTGAAGCTTTCTTT	CASSLWGTEAFF
many	TRBV29-1	TRBD1	TRBJ2-7	TGCAGCGTTGACGGGACAGGGAGCTCCTACGAGCAGTACTTC	CSVDGTGSSYEQYF
.	TRBV12-3/TRBV12-4	TRBD1	TRBJ2-7	TGTGCCAGCAGCACACCCGGGACAGGGGCCTTGAGGGAGCAGTACTTC	CASSTPGTGALREQYF
.	TRBV20-1	TRBD2	TRBJ2-7	TGCGGTGCTAGAAATAGCGGGAGAAACGAGCAGTACTTC	CGARNSGRNEQYF
.	TRBV20-1	.	TRBJ2-1	TGCATAACGTCTCAGGGGAGTAACAATGAGCAGTTCTTC	CITSQGSNNEQFF
many	TRBV7-2	.	TRBJ2-3	TGTGCCAGCAGCTTAGTTCTGAACACAGATACGCAGTATTTT	CASSLVLNTDTQYF
many	TRBV12-3/TRBV12-4	.	TRBJ1-2	TGTGCCAGCAGTTTAAGGCAGAATTATGGCTACACCTTC	CASSLRQNYGYTF
.	TRBV24-1	TRBD1	TRBJ2-5	TGTGGCACCAGTGATCCATCCCTCAAAAAATCCGGGACAGGGGTATCGGAGACCCAGTACTTC	CGTSDPSLKKSGTGVSETQYF
many	TRBV20-1	TRBD1	TRBJ2-4	TGCAGTGCTAGAGACGGCAGGGGGCTCTACTTC	CSARDGRGLYF
.	TRBV5-1	.	TRBJ2-7	TGCGCCAGCAGCTTAAGCGGAGAATCCTACGAGCAGTACTTC	CASSLSGESYEQYF
few	TRBV29-1	TRBD2	TRBJ2-5	TGCAGCGTCCTTGGATTAGCGGGATGGGGCGAGACCCAGTACTTC	CSVLGLAGWGETQYF
many	TRBV5-1	.	TRBJ1-4	TGCGCCAGCAGCACCGGACAGATTAATGAAAAACTGTTTTTT	CASSTGQINEKLFF
many	TRBV20-1	.	TRBJ2-7	TGCAGTGGCCCACTAGGATCGTCGGCCGAGCAGTACTTC	CSGPLGSSAEQYF
many	TRBV20-1	TRBD2	TRBJ2-1	TGCAGTGCTACCCGGACTAGACTCGAGCAGTTCTTC	CSATRTRLEQFF
many	TRBV29-1	.	TRBJ1-1	TGCAGCGTTGATTGGGGCGGGCAGGGATACACTGAAGCTTTCTTT	CSVDWGGQGYTEAFF
few	TRBV29-1	TRBD2	TRBJ2-3	TGCAGCGCCGGGACTAGCGGGAGCTTAGGTACGCAGTATTTT	CSAGTSGSLGTQYF
few	TRBV6-1	.	TRBJ2-3	TGTGCCAGCAGCCGGCTATACACAGATACGCAGTATTTT	CASSRLYTDTQYF
many	TRBV20-1	.	TRBJ2-7	TGCAGTGCCGAACGGGGAAGCTCCTACGAGCAGTACTTC	CSAERGSSYEQYF
few	TRBV29-1	TRBD2	TRBJ2-5	TGCAGCGTATCGCCTAGCGGCCAAGAGACCCAGTACTTC	CSVSPSGQETQYF
few	TRBV11-2	.	TRBJ2-7	TGTGCCAGCAGCGTAACCGGGACCTGGGGCCGACAAAGCTCCTACGAGCAGTACTTC	CASSVTGTWGRQSSYEQYF
many	TRBV12-3/TRBV12-4	.	TRBJ1-5	TGTGCCAGCAGGTCGGGAGGAGGTCAGCCCCAGCATTTT	CASRSGGGQPQHF
many	TRBV20-1	TRBD1	TRBJ2-6	TGCAGTGCTAGAGTTTTGGGACAGGGAGATGCTGGGGCCAACGTCCTGACTTTC	CSARVLGQGDAGANVLTF
many	TRBV7-2	.	TRBJ2-3	TGTGCCAGCAGCGGAAGGACCAGCACAGATACGCAGTATTTT	CASSGRTSTDTQYF
many	TRBV5-1	TRBD1	TRBJ2-1	TGCGCCAGCAGCCTCCGAACGACAGGGAGCGGCAATGAGCAGTTCTTC	CASSLRTTGSGNEQFF
many	TRBV20-1	TRBD2	TRBJ2-1	TGCAGTGCTATGACTAGCGGGAGGGTGAATGAGCAGTTCTTC	CSAMTSGRVNEQFF
many	TRBV20-1	.	TRBJ1-5	TGCAGTGCTAGAGAGGGCAGCAATCAGCCCCAGCATTTT	CSAREGSNQPQHF
many	TRBV20-1	.	TRBJ2-7	TGCAGTGCCCCCTCGGAAGGGGCCTACGAGCAGTACTTC	CSAPSEGAYEQYF
many	TRBV18	.	TRBJ1-3	TGTGCCAGCTCACCACTCTCCCTGGACAGCTACTCCTCTGGAAACACCATATATTTT	CASSPLSLDSYSSGNTIYF
many	TRBV7-8	.	TRBJ2-3	TGTGCCAGCAGCCGTCTCCATAGTACAGATACGCAGTATTTT	CASSRLHSTDTQYF
many	TRBV21-1	.	TRBJ2-1	TGTGCCATCGGCGGGGGGAGCTCCTACAATGAGCAGTTCTTC	CAIGGGSSYNEQFF
.	TRBV7-2	TRBD2	TRBJ2-1	TGTGCCAGCAGCTTAGTAGGTCTAGCGGGCCTCAATGAGCAGTTCTTC	CASSLVGLAGLNEQFF
many	TRBV11-3	.	TRBJ2-1	TGTGCCAGCAGCTTAACGCCTAGCGCCCATGAGCAGTTCTTC	CASSLTPSAHEQFF
many	TRBV6-1	TRBD1	TRBJ1-6	TGTGCCAGCAGCGAACAGGGGCCACTCAATTCACCCCTCCACTTT	CASSEQGPLNSPLHF
many	TRBV20-1	.	TRBJ2-5	TGCAGTGCCCCGGACAGAAAAGAAGAGACCCAGTACTTC	CSAPDRKEETQYF
many	TRBV7-3	.	TRBJ2-7	TGTGCCAGCAGCTTGAAGGGCGGTGACACGGGGCACGAGCAGTACTTC	CASSLKGGDTGHEQYF
few	TRBV18	.	TRBJ1-4	TGTGCCAGCTCACCCGGACAGAATGAAAAACTGTTTTTT	CASSPGQNEKLFF
few	TRBV5-6	.	TRBJ2-5	TGTGCCAGCAGTTTCCAGGGGGGGAGGTCAGAGACCCAGTACTTC	CASSFQGGRSETQYF
many	TRBV29-1	TRBD2	TRBJ2-1	TGCAGCGCAAATGGACTAGTGGGGAATGAGCAGTTCTTC	CSANGLVGNEQFF
.	TRBV20-1	.	TRBJ2-7	TGCAGTGCTAGTTCCCCCCTGCCCTACGAGCAGTACTTC	CSASSPLPYEQYF
many	TRBV9	.	TRBJ1-3	TGTGCCAGCAGCGTAGCCCTTACAGGGTTCCCCTACACCATATATTTT	CASSVALTGFPYTIYF
many	TRBV6-5	TRBD2	TRBJ2-3	TGTGCCAGCAGTTACGGGTCGGGAGGGCCGAAAGATACGCAGTATTTT	CASSYGSGGPKDTQYF
.	TRBV29-1	.	TRBJ2-1	TGCAGCGTTGCAGCCACTGATGAGCAGTTCTTC	CSVAATDEQFF